This TCR beta chain is drawn from a study of cytomegalovirus exposure and HLA in healthy donors. In this sample, this clone turned up once. The PCR employed 60 Vbeta primers together with 13 Jbeta primers. Data came from immunoSEQ multiplex PCR; TCRdb stores just in-frame clones and leaves some out. The table lists roughly 180,000 clones, approximately 80% of them singletons. V was pared by 8 bases and J by 7 bases, with 3 bases of the junction left unmatched. Germline V gives CDR1 ENHRY, CDR2 SYGVKD. The CDR3 spans 11 residues. The sequenced sample was PBMCs. The genes are TRBV10-3 and TRBJ2-7, with 9 bases aligning to TRBD2. The sequence was collected from a woman under 30 in good health and CMV-seronegative. Written as DNA, the CDR3 is TGTGCCATCCGGCTAGCGGGAGAGCAGTACTTC. Translated: CAIRLAGEQYF.